A single sample is the source of the 15 T cell receptor beta chains below, sequenced in a study of beta chain features in type 1 diabetes (dated by TCRdb to the late 2010s). The library was prepared using the immunoSEQ multiplex PCR assay. The entire isolated RNA was reverse transcribed using the High Capacity cDNA Reverse Transcription Kit, and thus expressed TCRB transcripts were sequenced. TCRdb mirrors the immuneACCESS table, restricted to in-frame sequences. Some clones are absent from its copies; in checked studies, under half trace to an unresolved V gene, and the reason for the others is unknown. This sample gives around 320,000 clones in total; around 15% of them show up just once. Together, the top ten hold over 5% of the sample. The sample taken for sequencing was central memory CD4+ T cells from blood. The receptors stem from a man in his thirties or forties in good health.

The J gene is TRBJ1-2, the V gene TRBV4-2; possibly TRBD1 for D (6 bases). The germline V gene has CDR1 LGHNA and CDR2 YNFKEQ. The CDR3 extends over 16 amino acids. V lost 0 bases and J lost 2, with 13 bases in between. The DNA for the CDR3 is TGTGCCAGCAGCCAAGATCCCCAGGGGAGGAACTATGGCTACACCTTC. This translates into CASSQDPQGRNYGYTF.

J is TRBJ2-5 and V is TRBV7-2; 8 bases are a match to TRBD2. CDR3 length: 16 residues. Per the germline V gene, CDR1 is SGHTA and CDR2 is FQGNSA. The V segment lost 0 bases and the J segment 5 bases; nucleotides outside the gene matches: 8. The CDR3 region is CASSLAGTSYGETQYF. The DNA of the CDR3 is TGTGCCAGCAGCTTAGCAGGGACTAGTTACGGGGAGACCCAGTACTTC. The variable domain in full, completed from reference TRBV7-2 and TRBJ2-5, reads GAGVSQSPSNKVTEKGKDVELRCDPISGHTALYWYRQSLGQGLEFLIYFQGNSAPDKSGLPSDRFSAERTGGSVSTLTIQRTQQEDSAVYLCASSLAGTSYGETQYFGPGTRLLVL.

The chain links TRBV28 to TRBJ2-7; the D is unclear. The ends were cut back, 4 bases at V and 3 bases at J, with 7 bases in the middle. The CDR3 spans 12 residues. Per germline, CDR1 MDHEN and CDR2 SYDVKM. In nucleotides, the CDR3 is TGTGCCAGCAGTTCACCAAACTACGAGCAGTACGTC. As protein: CASSSPNYEQYV.

The V gene is TRBV19, the J gene TRBJ1-5; TRBD1 matches 7 bases. The CDR3 extends over 16 amino acids. V trimming: 7 bases; J trimming: 5 bases; junction bases outside the gene matches: 14. Germline values: CDR1 LNHDA, CDR2 SQIVND (reference sequence). CDR3 residues: CASTQDGTAFYQPQHF. The CDR3 DNA is TGTGCCAGTACCCAAGACGGGACAGCCTTTTATCAGCCCCAGCATTTT.

V usage is TRBV6-5 and J usage is TRBJ2-5; possibly TRBD2 for D (5 bases). The CDR3 runs 11 residues. Trimming cost V 6 bases and J 11 bases, with 13 bases left between them. Germline CDR1 reads MNHEY; CDR2 reads SVGAGI. This CDR3 reads CASSTSREQYF. DNA for the CDR3: TGTGCCAGCAGCACCTCTAGGGAGCAGTACTTC.

CDR3 sequence: CASSSTGAGYTF. In DNA, the CDR3 is TGTGCCAGCAGCTCCACCGGAGCGGGCTACACCTTC. V is TRBV11-2 and J is TRBJ1-2; D unclear. The germline gives CDR1 SGHAT, CDR2 FQNNGV. Trimming pared 4 bases from V and 8 bases from J, leaving 11 bases between. The CDR3 has 12 amino acids.

This clone was detected a few times. The genes are TRBV11-2 and TRBJ1-2; D perhaps matches TRBD1 (5 bases). V was pared by 1 base and J by 7 bases, with 13 bases between. This CDR3 has 14 amino acids. Germline V gene lookup returns CDR1 SGHAT and CDR2 FQNNGV. The CDR3 region has the DNA TGTGCCAGCAGCTTAGCCCACGGGGCCGGTGGCTACACCTTC. It is translated as CASSLAHGAGGYTF.

The chain carries TRBV4-3 and TRBJ2-1, with D possibly being TRBD2 (5 bases). The CDR3 consists of 15 residues. Trimming pared 3 bases from V and 7 bases from J, leaving 16 bases between. Germline lookup yields CDR1 LGHNA and CDR2 YSLEER. CDR3 in DNA: TGCGCCAGCAGCCAGGACCCTACGCTAGCAAATGAGCAGTTCTTC. Translated: CASSQDPTLANEQFF.

The gene calls are TRBV29-1 and TRBJ2-1; possibly TRBD2 for D (5 bases). This CDR3 is built from 13 residues. CDR1 is SQVTM and CDR2 is ANQGSEA in the germline V gene. With 4 bases removed from V and 6 bases from J, the gap between germline ends came to 13 bases. The CDR3 spells CSVASIAANEQFF. The CDR3 region has the DNA TGCAGCGTTGCTAGCATTGCGGCCAATGAGCAGTTCTTC.

This clone occurred a few times. The V and J genes are TRBV7-2 and TRBJ1-1, with TRBD1 as a possible D gene (6 bases). The V and J ends lost 5 bases and 5 bases respectively, with 18 bases between them. CDR3 size: 15 residues. The germline gives CDR1 SGHTA, CDR2 FQGNSA. The CDR3 DNA is TGTGCCAGCAGCATTATGACACAGGGAGAAACTGAAGCTTTCTTT. Residues: CASSIMTQGETEAFF.

This clone was picked up a small number of times. The J gene is TRBJ1-5, the V gene TRBV28; D gene unclear. The CDR3 is 12 amino acids. V was trimmed by 5 bases and J by 9 bases, leaving 11 bases between them. Germline V gene data show CDR1 as MDHEN and CDR2 as SYDVKM. The CDR3 sequence: CASSPTLPPQHF. CDR3 sequence (DNA): TGTGCCAGCAGTCCGACGTTACCGCCCCAGCATTTT.

As for this clone: Being one base from a much bigger clone, this may be a read error. In nucleotides, the CDR3 is TGTGCCAGCAGCTTACAGGGGGCCCGGGAGCTGTTTTTT. This gives the protein CASSLQGARELFF. The chain employs TRBV7-2 and TRBJ2-2; TRBD1 agrees at 8 bases. Germline CDR1 and CDR2: SGHTA and FQGNSA. V dropped 2 bases and J dropped 9; count of bases not matched to a gene: 2. The CDR3 has 13 residues.

This clone was found a few times. This chain links TRBV11-2 with TRBJ1-1; no clear D. The V end was cut by 2 bases, the J end by 1 base, with 8 bases between. The CDR3 runs to 14 residues. Germline V CDR1 and CDR2: SGHAT, FQNNGV. CDR3 nucleotides: TGTGCCAGCAGCTTATCATGGGGGAACACTGAAGCTTTCTTT. This codes for CASSLSWGNTEAFF. The full variable domain, with the rest looked up from reference TRBV11-2 and TRBJ1-1, is EAGVAQSPRYKIIEKRQSVAFWCNPISGHATLYWYQQILGQGPKLLIQFQNNGVVDDSQLPKDRFSAERLKGVDSTLKIQPAKLEDSAVYLCASSLSWGNTEAFFGQGTRLTVV.

This clone occurred many times. V usage is TRBV6-6 and J usage is TRBJ1-5; D is unclear. Germline V CDR1 and CDR2: MNHNY, SVGAGI (reference sequence). This CDR3 comprises 12 residues. Between the trimmed V and J ends, which lost 3 bases and 7 bases, there was a span of 7 bases. The chain's CDR3 is CASSYRRQPQHF. The CDR3 nucleotides read TGTGCCAGCAGTTATCGACGCCAGCCCCAGCATTTT.

This chain connects TRBV9 to TRBJ2-7; D not certain. Germline V gives CDR1 SGDLS, CDR2 YYNGEE. V was pared by 0 bases and J by 6 bases, with 16 bases between. This CDR3 has 15 amino acids. The CDR3 loop reads CASSVATTDLSEQYF. In DNA form, the CDR3 reads TGTGCCAGCAGCGTAGCTACCACAGATCTTAGCGAGCAGTACTTC.